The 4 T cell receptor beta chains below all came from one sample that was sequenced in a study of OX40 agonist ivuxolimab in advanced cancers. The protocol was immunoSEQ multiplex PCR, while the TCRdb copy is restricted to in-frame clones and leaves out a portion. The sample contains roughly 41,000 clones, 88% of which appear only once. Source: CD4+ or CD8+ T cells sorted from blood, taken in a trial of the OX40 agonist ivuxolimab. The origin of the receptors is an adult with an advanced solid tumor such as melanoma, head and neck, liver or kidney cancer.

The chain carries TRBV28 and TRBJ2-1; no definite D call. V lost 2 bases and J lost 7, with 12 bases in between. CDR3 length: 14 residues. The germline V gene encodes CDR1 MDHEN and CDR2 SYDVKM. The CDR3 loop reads CASSLQPARNEQFF. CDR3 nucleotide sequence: TGTGCCAGCAGTTTACAGCCAGCTAGAAATGAGCAGTTCTTC. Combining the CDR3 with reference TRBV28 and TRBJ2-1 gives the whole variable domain DVKVTQSSRYLVKRTGEKVFLECVQDMDHENMFWYRQDPGLGLRLIYFSYDVKMKEKGDIPEGYSVSREKKERFSLILESASTNQTSMYLCASSLQPARNEQFFGPGTRLTVL.

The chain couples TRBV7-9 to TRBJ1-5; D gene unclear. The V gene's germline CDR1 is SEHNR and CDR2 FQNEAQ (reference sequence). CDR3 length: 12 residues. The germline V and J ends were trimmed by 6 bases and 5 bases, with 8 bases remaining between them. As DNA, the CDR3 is TGTGCCAGCAGTTTCACCGATCAGCCCCAGCATTTT. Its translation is CASSFTDQPQHF. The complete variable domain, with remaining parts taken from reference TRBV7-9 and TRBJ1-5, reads DTGVSQNPRHKITKRGQNVTFRCDPISEHNRLYWYRQTLGQGPEFLTYFQNEAQLEKSRLLSDRFSAERPKGSFSTLEIQRTEQGDSAMYLCASSFTDQPQHFGDGTRLSIL.

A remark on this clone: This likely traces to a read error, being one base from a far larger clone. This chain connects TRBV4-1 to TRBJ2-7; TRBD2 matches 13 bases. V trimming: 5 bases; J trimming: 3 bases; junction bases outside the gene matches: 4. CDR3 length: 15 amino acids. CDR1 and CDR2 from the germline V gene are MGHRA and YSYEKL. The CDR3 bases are TGCGCCAGCAGCGAAACTAGCGGGGGGGTCTACGAGCAGTACTTC. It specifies CASSETSGGVYEQYF.

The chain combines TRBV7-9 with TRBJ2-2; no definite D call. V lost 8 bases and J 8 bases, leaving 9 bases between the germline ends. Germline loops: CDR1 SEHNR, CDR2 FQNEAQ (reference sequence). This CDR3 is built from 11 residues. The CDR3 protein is CASRPRGELFF. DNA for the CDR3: TGTGCCAGCCGCCCTAGAGGGGAGCTGTTTTTT.